These 8 T cell receptor beta chains share one sample of origin, sequenced in a study of response to subunit inactivated influenza vaccine. TCRdb passed the RT-PCR reads through MiXCR, listing each CDR3 protein once. The sample holds around 480,000 distinct CDR3 sequences, roughly 9.7% seen once. The input for sequencing was PBMCs from blood, taken roughly 6 weeks after vaccination. The receptors shown here come from a man in his forties or fifties who received an inactivated influenza vaccine.

V is TRBV15 and J is TRBJ2-2; 12 bases agree with TRBD1. CDR1 and CDR2 (germline): LNHNV, YYDKDF (reference sequence). This CDR3 has 16 residues. The V and J ends lost 3 bases and 7 bases, in that order; junction bases with no gene match: 6. The CDR3 reads CATSRGTGGYFGELFF. CDR3 coding DNA: TGTGCCACCAGCAGGGGGACAGGGGGCTATTTCGGGGAGCTGTTTTTT.

This clonotype was seen only a few times. The chain combines TRBV20-1 with TRBJ1-1; D unresolved. V was clipped by 3 bases and J by 3 bases, with 11 bases between them. The germline CDR1 and CDR2 sequences are DFQATT and SNEGSKA (reference sequence). This CDR3 is 13 amino acids long. This CDR3 reads CSASMGRYTEAFF. The CDR3 DNA sequence: TGCAGTGCTAGCATGGGGAGGTACACTGAAGCTTTCTTT.

This clonotype came up a few times. The J gene is TRBJ1-2, the V gene TRBV12-3 or TRBV12-4, with TRBD1 matching 9 bases. V lost 6 bases, J lost 7 bases, and 12 bases stayed unmatched. This CDR3 region has 15 residues. This chain's CDR3 is CASSPGGQGSAGYTF. CDR3 sequence (DNA): TGTGCCAGCAGCCCGGGGGGACAGGGTAGTGCTGGCTACACCTTC.

The chain joins TRBV6-5 to TRBJ2-7; D remains unclear. V lost 0 bases, J lost 7 bases, and 10 bases lay in between. CDR3 length: 13 residues. Germline CDR1 is MNHEY and CDR2 is SVGAGI. The CDR3 region has the DNA TGTGCCAGCAGTTACTCTGGTCTCGTGGAGCAGTACTTC. Translated: CASSYSGLVEQYF.

This clonotype was recorded many times. The chain is built from TRBV2 and TRBJ2-3, with TRBD2 matching 12 bases. V lost 5 bases to trimming and J lost 3 bases; unmatched junction nucleotides: 9. The CDR3 is made up of 17 amino acids. CDR1 and CDR2 from the germline V gene are SNHLY and FYNNEI. The DNA for the CDR3 is TGTGCCAGCAGTAGCAGGCTAGCGGGAGGGGGAACAGATACGCAGTATTTT. Translating it yields CASSSRLAGGGTDTQYF.

The chain combines TRBV20-1 with TRBJ2-2; TRBD1 aligns across 10 bases. The CDR3 runs to 16 residues. Trimming cost V 0 bases and J 3 bases; bases outside gene matches: 4. Germline V gene sequence: CDR1 DFQATT, CDR2 SNEGSKA (reference sequence). CDR3 sequence reads: CSARDRDRGYTGELFF. The CDR3 DNA is TGCAGTGCTAGAGATCGGGACAGGGGTTACACCGGGGAGCTGTTTTTT.

This clonotype was detected only a few times. The chain carries TRBV12-3 or TRBV12-4 and TRBJ2-5; D gene unclear. Trimming took 5 bases from V and 6 from J, leaving 10 bases between them. The CDR3 sequence is 12 residues long. The DNA for the CDR3 is TGTGCCAGCAGTCAGACCGGACAGACCCAGTACTTC. Its protein is CASSQTGQTQYF.

This clonotype was recorded a few times. V usage is TRBV20-1 and J usage is TRBJ2-2, with D perhaps being TRBD1 or TRBD2 (5 bases each). Germline assignment: CDR1 DFQATT and CDR2 SNEGSKA (reference sequence). Trimming took off 1 base at V and 4 bases at J, with 10 bases between the two ends. The CDR3 runs to 14 residues. CDR3 sequence reads: CSARGPRGTGELFF. The CDR3 DNA sequence: TGCAGTGCTAGAGGACCGAGGGGCACCGGGGAGCTGTTTTTT.